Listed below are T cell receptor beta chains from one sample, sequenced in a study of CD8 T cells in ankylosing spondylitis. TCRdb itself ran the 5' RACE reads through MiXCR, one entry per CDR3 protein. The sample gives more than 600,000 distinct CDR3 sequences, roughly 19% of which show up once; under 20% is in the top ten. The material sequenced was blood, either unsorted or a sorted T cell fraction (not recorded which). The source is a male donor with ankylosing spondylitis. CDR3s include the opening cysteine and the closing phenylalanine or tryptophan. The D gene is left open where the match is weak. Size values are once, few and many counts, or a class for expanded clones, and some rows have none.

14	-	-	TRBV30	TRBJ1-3	CAWTRVLHGNTIYF	TGTGCCTGGACTAGAGTGTTACATGGAAACACCATATATTTT
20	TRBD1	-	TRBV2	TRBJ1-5	CASSPEGVLTGGRSNQPQHF	TGTGCCAGCAGCCCCGAGGGGGTGTTGACAGGGGGCCGAAGCAATCAGCCCCAGCATTTT
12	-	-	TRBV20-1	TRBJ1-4	CSARGTIEKLFF	TGCAGTGCTAGAGGGACAATTGAAAAACTGTTTTTT
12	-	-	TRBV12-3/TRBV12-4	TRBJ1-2	CASRTGSHGYTF	TGTGCCAGCAGAACAGGCTCCCATGGCTACACCTTC
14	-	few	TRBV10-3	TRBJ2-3	CAIRNTGTTDTQYF	TGTGCCATCAGGAACACAGGGACCACAGATACGCAGTATTTT
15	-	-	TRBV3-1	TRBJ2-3	CASSSWRDQTDTQYF	TGTGCCAGCAGCTCGTGGCGGGACCAAACAGATACGCAGTATTTT
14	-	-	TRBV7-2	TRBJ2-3	CASSLASMRDTQYF	TGTGCCAGCAGCTTAGCATCAATGAGGGATACGCAGTATTTT
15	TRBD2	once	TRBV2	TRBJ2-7	CASSEPLAADYDQYF	TGTGCCAGCAGTGAACCCCTAGCGGCCGACTACGATCAGTACTTC
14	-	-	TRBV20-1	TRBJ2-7	CSARDRGLPYEQYF	TGCAGTGCTAGAGACCGGGGCCTACCCTACGAGCAGTACTTC
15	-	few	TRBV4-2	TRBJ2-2	CASTPWPENTGELFF	TGTGCCAGCACACCCTGGCCAGAGAACACCGGGGAGCTGTTTTTT
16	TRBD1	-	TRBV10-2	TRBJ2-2	CASSARDRGNTGELFF	TGCGCCAGCAGTGCACGGGACAGGGGGAACACCGGGGAGCTGTTTTTT
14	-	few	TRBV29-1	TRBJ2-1	CSVGDITRDNEQFF	TGCAGCGTTGGGGACATAACTAGGGACAATGAGCAGTTCTTC
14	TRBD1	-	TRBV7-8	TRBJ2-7	CASSYWTGGYEQYF	TGTGCCAGCAGCTACTGGACAGGGGGCTACGAGCAGTACTTC
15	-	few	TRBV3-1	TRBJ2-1	CASSQWGGAGNEQFF	TGTGCCAGCAGCCAGTGGGGGGGGGCTGGAAATGAGCAGTTCTTC
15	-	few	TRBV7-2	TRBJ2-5	CASSLASEGWETQYF	TGTGCCAGCAGCTTAGCATCGGAGGGTTGGGAGACCCAGTACTTC
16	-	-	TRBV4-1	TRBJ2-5	CASSQGTRDYQETQYF	TGCGCCAGCAGCCAAGGTACCCGGGACTACCAAGAGACCCAGTACTTC
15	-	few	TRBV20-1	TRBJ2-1	CSARERLFRGNEQFF	TGCAGTGCTAGAGAGCGTCTTTTTAGGGGTAATGAGCAGTTCTTC
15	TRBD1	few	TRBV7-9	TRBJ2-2	CASSLARQGTGELFF	TGTGCCAGCAGCTTAGCGCGACAGGGAACCGGGGAGCTGTTTTTT
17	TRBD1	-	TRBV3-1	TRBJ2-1	CASSQGQGAFSYNEQFF	TGTGCCAGCAGCCAAGGGCAGGGGGCTTTCTCCTACAATGAGCAGTTCTTC
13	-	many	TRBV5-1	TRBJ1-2	CASSLEGGYGYTF	TGCGCCAGCAGCTTGGAGGGGGGCTATGGCTACACCTTC
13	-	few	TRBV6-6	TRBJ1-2	CASNSDRIGSYTF	TGTGCCAGCAATAGCGACAGGATTGGTAGCTACACCTTC
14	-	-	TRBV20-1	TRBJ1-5	CSARGRRSNQPQHF	TGCAGTGCTAGGGGCCGGCGGAGCAATCAGCCCCAGCATTTT
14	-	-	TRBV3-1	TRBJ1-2	CASSQLPAPVGYTF	TGTGCCAGCAGCCAACTCCCCGCTCCTGTCGGCTACACCTTC
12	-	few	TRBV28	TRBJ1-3	CALGVSGNTIYF	TGTGCCCTTGGGGTCTCTGGAAACACCATATATTTT
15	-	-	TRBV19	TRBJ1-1	CASSIGNTMNTEAFF	TGTGCCAGTAGTATCGGCAACACCATGAACACTGAAGCTTTCTTT
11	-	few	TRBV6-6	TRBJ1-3	CASFSGNTIYF	TGTGCCAGTTTCTCTGGAAACACCATATATTTT
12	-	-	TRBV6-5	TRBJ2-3	CASSARGDTQYF	TGTGCCAGCAGTGCCAGGGGTGATACGCAGTATTTT
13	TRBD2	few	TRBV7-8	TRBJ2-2	CATRETNTGELFF	TGTGCCACGCGGGAGACGAACACCGGGGAGCTGTTTTTT
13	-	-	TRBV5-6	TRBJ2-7	CAGRTTGSYEQYF	TGTGCCGGCAGGACAACAGGGTCCTACGAGCAGTACTTC
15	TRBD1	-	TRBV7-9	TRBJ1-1	CASSLAQGVNTEAFF	TGTGCCAGCAGCTTAGCGCAGGGGGTGAACACTGAAGCTTTCTTT
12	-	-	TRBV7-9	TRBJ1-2	CASNAGMGGYTF	TGTGCCAGCAATGCGGGAATGGGGGGCTACACCTTC